The 9 T cell receptor beta chains reported below all come from one sample, sequenced in a study of cytomegalovirus exposure and HLA in healthy donors. The study ran its PCR with 60 Vbeta and 13 Jbeta primers. Data came from immunoSEQ multiplex PCR; TCRdb stores just in-frame clones and leaves some out. The sample records more than 150,000 clones, 78% being singletons. Sequencing input: PBMCs. The receptors stem from a woman in her 30s in good health and CMV-seropositive.

The table lists this clone with a few counts. The CDR3 DNA reads TGTGCCAGCCCTGCCCAGGGATCGTACGAGCAGTACTTC. It is translated as CASPAQGSYEQYF. The chain recombines TRBV6-1 with TRBJ2-7; D is possibly TRBD1 (5 bases). Germline-derived CDR1 and CDR2 are MNHNS and SASEGT. The length of the CDR3 is 13 residues. Between the trimmed V and J ends, which lost 8 bases and 4 bases, there was a span of 15 bases.

This chain uses TRBV19 with TRBJ1-3; no clear D. V was pared by 8 bases and J by 4 bases, with 18 bases between. The germline CDR1 and CDR2 sequences are LNHDA and SQIVND (reference sequence). The CDR3 has 15 residues. CDR3 loop: CASREDNLLGNTIYF. For the CDR3, the DNA is TGTGCCAGTCGCGAGGATAACCTCCTGGGAAACACCATATATTTT.

This sequence joins TRBV10-3 and TRBJ2-2, with 7 positions matching TRBD1. V shed 8 bases and J 6 bases; nucleotides not matched to a gene: 9. Germline CDR1 and CDR2: ENHRY and SYGVKD. The CDR3 runs 14 residues. CDR3 region: CAIRPGTEAGELFF. As DNA, the CDR3 is TGTGCCATCCGCCCCGGGACAGAGGCCGGGGAGCTGTTTTTT.

This sequence joins TRBV19 and TRBJ1-2; D is uncertain. This CDR3 is 12 amino acids long. V was pared by 5 bases and J by 8 bases, with 12 bases between. Germline-derived CDR1 and CDR2 are LNHDA and SQIVND (reference sequence). This chain's CDR3 is CASSSAAQGYTF. The CDR3 DNA follows: TGTGCCAGTAGTTCTGCGGCGCAAGGCTACACCTTC.

V usage is TRBV6-5 and J usage is TRBJ2-5, with 9 bases identical to TRBD1. Unmatched junction bases numbered 15, after V lost 6 bases and J lost 13 bases. Germline CDR1 and CDR2: MNHEY and SVGAGI. The CDR3 contains 14 residues. As DNA, the CDR3 is TGTGCCAGCAGCTATTCTCGGGGACAGGGCGCGAGGTACTTC. This sequence encodes CASSYSRGQGARYF.

This sequence joins TRBV10-3 and TRBJ2-7; 9 bases align to TRBD1. J gave up 6 bases and V 7 bases, and 10 bases lay outside the gene matches. Germline V lookup: CDR1 ENHRY, CDR2 SYGVKD. The CDR3 is made up of 14 amino acids. The CDR3 spells CAIMRDRAKSEQYF. DNA for the CDR3: TGTGCCATCATGAGGGACAGGGCAAAAAGCGAGCAGTACTTC.

CDR3 bases: TGCGCCAGCAGTGAATTGGCGGGGGCTCCTGGGGAGCAGTTCTTC. Translation: CASSELAGAPGEQFF. The chain links TRBV10-2 to TRBJ2-1; perhaps TRBD2 as D (7 bases). The germline gives CDR1 WSHSY, CDR2 SAAADI. The CDR3 totals 15 residues. Deletions cut 3 bases from V and 10 bases from J, with 19 bases between.

This rearrangement joins TRBV6-5 to TRBJ1-3; D gene uncertain. The V gene lost 2 bases and the J gene lost 0 bases, with 8 bases spanning the gap. This CDR3 region has 15 residues. Germline assignment: CDR1 MNHEY and CDR2 SVGAGI. The CDR3 region is CASSYRGNSGNTIYF. The CDR3 DNA reads TGTGCCAGCAGTTACCGGGGAAACTCTGGAAACACCATATATTTT.

The chain combines TRBV5-6 with TRBJ2-2; 9 bases are shared with TRBD1. The junction had 2 bases not matched to a gene; V was cut back by 0 bases and J by 5 bases. The CDR3 is made up of 15 amino acids. In germline, CDR1 is SGHDT, CDR2 YYEEEE. CDR3 protein: CASSLGQGVTGELFF. DNA of the CDR3: TGTGCCAGCAGCTTGGGACAGGGGGTGACCGGGGAGCTGTTTTTT.